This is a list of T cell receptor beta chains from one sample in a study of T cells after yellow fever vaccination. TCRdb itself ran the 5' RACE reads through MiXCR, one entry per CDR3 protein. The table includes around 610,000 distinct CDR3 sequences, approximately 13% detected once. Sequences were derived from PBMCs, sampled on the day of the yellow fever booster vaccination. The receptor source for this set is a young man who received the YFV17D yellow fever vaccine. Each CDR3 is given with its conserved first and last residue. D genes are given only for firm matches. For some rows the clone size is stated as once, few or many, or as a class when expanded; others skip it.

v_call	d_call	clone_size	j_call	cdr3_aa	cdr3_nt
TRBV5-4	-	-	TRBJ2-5	CASSVAAAPQTQYF	TGTGCCAGCAGCGTCGCGGCCGCCCCCCAGACCCAGTACTTC
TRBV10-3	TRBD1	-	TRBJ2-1	CAIRDRQGKGFEEQFF	TGTGCCATCAGGGATAGACAGGGGAAGGGTTTCGAGGAGCAGTTCTTC
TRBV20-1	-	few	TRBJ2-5	CSASRGVGETQYF	TGCAGTGCTAGTCGGGGAGTGGGGGAGACCCAGTACTTC
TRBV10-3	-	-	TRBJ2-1	CAIGRPPNEQFF	TGTGCCATCGGACGGCCCCCCAATGAGCAGTTCTTC
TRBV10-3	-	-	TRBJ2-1	CAISEEYYNEQFF	TGTGCCATCAGTGAAGAGTATTACAATGAGCAGTTCTTC
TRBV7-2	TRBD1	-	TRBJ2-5	CASSFIGGWETQYF	TGTGCCAGCAGCTTTATAGGGGGCTGGGAGACCCAGTACTTC
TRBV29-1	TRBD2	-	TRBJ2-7	CSVDGLAGKEPYEQYF	TGCAGCGTTGACGGGCTAGCGGGGAAAGAACCTTACGAGCAGTACTTC
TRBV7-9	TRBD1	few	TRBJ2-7	CASRETGGLAYEQYF	TGTGCCAGCAGGGAGACAGGGGGCTTGGCCTACGAGCAGTACTTC
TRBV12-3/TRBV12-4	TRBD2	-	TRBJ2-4	CASSSLGTSGRRGNIQYF	TGTGCCAGCAGTTCATTGGGGACTAGCGGCCGGCGGGGAAACATTCAGTACTTC
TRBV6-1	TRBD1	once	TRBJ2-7	CASTSTGGIQIEQYF	TGTGCCAGCACCTCTACAGGGGGGATACAAATCGAGCAGTACTTC
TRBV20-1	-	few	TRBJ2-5	CSAKGVGETQYF	TGCAGTGCTAAAGGAGTTGGAGAGACCCAGTACTTC
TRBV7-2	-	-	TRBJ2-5	CASSRPGFGETQYF	TGTGCCAGCAGCCGACCGGGATTTGGGGAGACCCAGTACTTC
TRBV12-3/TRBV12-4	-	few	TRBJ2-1	CASSLARRWASAHEQFF	TGTGCCAGCAGTTTAGCGCGTCGCTGGGCTAGCGCCCATGAGCAGTTCTTC
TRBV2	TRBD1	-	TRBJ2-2	CASSDGAGQAINGELFF	TGTGCCAGCAGTGATGGTGCGGGACAGGCCATTAACGGGGAGCTGTTTTTT
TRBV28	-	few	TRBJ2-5	CASSRTETQYF	TGTGCCAGCAGCAGGACTGAGACCCAGTACTTC
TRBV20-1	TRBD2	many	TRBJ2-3	CSATLAGGPGDTQYF	TGCAGTGCTACCCTAGCGGGAGGGCCAGGGGATACGCAGTATTTT
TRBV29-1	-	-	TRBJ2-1	CSAGRGGLYNEQFF	TGCAGTGCTGGGCGCGGCGGGCTCTACAATGAGCAGTTCTTC